These 27 T cell receptor beta chains were all obtained from the same sample, sequenced in a study of cytomegalovirus exposure and HLA in healthy donors. The study ran its PCR with 60 Vbeta and 13 Jbeta primers. Using immunoSEQ multiplex PCR, the repertoire was profiled, and TCRdb retains in-frame clones only, with some absent. This sample has around 100,000 clones; roughly 78% occur once, and the top ten carry 4% to 5.5%. The specimen sequenced was PBMCs. These receptors were obtained from a male donor in good health and CMV-seropositive.

The chain joins TRBV11-2 to TRBJ2-3; D possibly corresponds to TRBD2 (5 bases). CDR1 and CDR2 (germline): SGHAT, FQNNGV. Trimming stripped 6 bases from V and 9 bases from J, with 16 bases between. CDR3 length: 13 amino acids. CDR3 amino acids: CASRQIQRRTQYF. The CDR3 bases are TGTGCCAGCAGACAAATTCAGCGGAGAACGCAGTATTTT.

This sequence joins TRBV18 and TRBJ1-2; D unresolved. CDR3 size: 16 residues. Trimming shortened V by 0 bases and J by 2 bases, and 13 bases separated the two germline ends. Germline CDR1 KGHSH, CDR2 LQKENI. CDR3 residues: CASSPPGRPLNYGYTF. CDR3 bases: TGTGCCAGCTCACCACCGGGCAGGCCTCTAAACTATGGCTACACCTTC.

The chain joins TRBV19 to TRBJ1-3, with 7 bases aligning to TRBD1. The junction had 5 bases not matched to a gene; V was cut back by 6 bases and J by 0 bases. The CDR3 has 15 residues. CDR1 and CDR2 from the germline V gene are LNHDA and SQIVND (reference sequence). In nucleotides, the CDR3 is TGTGCCAGTAGCCTCGGGACAGCCTCTGGAAACACCATATATTTT. Its protein product is CASSLGTASGNTIYF.

This clone showed up just a few times. The chain combines TRBV5-5 with TRBJ1-1; D not certain. The CDR3 has 13 amino acids. The V gene's germline CDR1 is SGHKS and CDR2 YYEKEE (reference sequence). With 2 bases removed from V and 4 bases from J, the gap between germline ends came to 9 bases. CDR3 loop: CASSLWRVTEAFF. CDR3 coding DNA: TGTGCCAGCAGCTTATGGAGGGTCACTGAAGCTTTCTTT.

This chain uses TRBV6-4 with TRBJ2-2; TRBD1 matches 9 bases. Germline V gene sequence: CDR1 MRHNA, CDR2 SNTAGT. V was pared by 5 bases and J by 4 bases, with 5 bases of the junction left unmatched. There are 15 residues in the CDR3. This CDR3 is CASSSGTGFTGELFF. The CDR3 coding sequence is TGTGCCAGCAGTTCCGGGACAGGGTTCACCGGGGAGCTGTTTTTT.

This chain uses TRBV5-4 with TRBJ2-2, with 7 nucleotides matching TRBD2. CDR1 is SGHNT, CDR2 YYREEE, per germline (reference sequence). The CDR3 covers 16 residues. Trimming at V came to 1 base and at J to 6 bases, leaving 9 bases not matched to a gene. The CDR3, as DNA: TGTGCCAGCAGCTTGTTGGGAGGGAGTGGGGCCGGGGAGCTGTTTTTT. Amino acids: CASSLLGGSGAGELFF.

V usage is TRBV7-9 and J usage is TRBJ2-5; 14 nucleotides align to TRBD2. The V and J ends lost 5 bases and 4 bases, in that order; junction bases with no gene match: 9. Looked up from germline, CDR1 is SEHNR and CDR2 is FQNEAQ (reference sequence). The CDR3 loop spans 17 amino acids. In nucleotides, the CDR3 is TGTGCCAGCAGCCCCGGGACTAGCGGGGGAAAGATAGAGACCCAGTACTTC. Translated, it gives CASSPGTSGGKIETQYF. The full variable domain, rest sourced from reference TRBV7-9 and TRBJ2-5, is DTGVSQNPRHKITKRGQNVTFRCDPISEHNRLYWYRQTLGQGPEFLTYFQNEAQLEKSRLLSDRFSAERPKGSFSTLEIQRTEQGDSAMYLCASSPGTSGGKIETQYFGPGTRLLVL.

The rearrangement links TRBV30 to TRBJ1-2; no definite D call. This CDR3 contains 13 residues. The V end lost 7 bases, the J end lost 6 bases, and 18 bases lay between the germline ends. Germline loops: CDR1 GTSNPN, CDR2 SVGIG (reference sequence). The CDR3 spells CALEVWRVHGYTF. The CDR3 DNA reads as TGTGCCTTGGAAGTGTGGAGGGTTCATGGCTACACCTTC.

This clone was counted between two and nine times. The chain is built from TRBV29-1 and TRBJ1-1; the match to TRBD1 covers 8 bases. The CDR3 is 14 amino acids. V shed 7 bases and J 1 base; nucleotides not matched to a gene: 8. The germline CDR1 and CDR2 sequences are SQVTM and ANQGSEA. DNA of the CDR3: TGCAGCGCCCGAATCGGACAGGGGAACACTGAAGCTTTCTTT. Translating it yields CSARIGQGNTEAFF.

CDR3 region: CASSSRPNPGFEAFF. CDR3 DNA: TGTGCCAGCAGCTCGAGGCCCAACCCGGGGTTCGAAGCTTTCTTT. J is TRBJ1-1 and V is TRBV5-4; D not resolved. Trimming shortened V by 3 bases and J by 8 bases, and 20 bases separated the two germline ends. This CDR3 is built from 15 residues. CDR1 is SGHNT and CDR2 is YYREEE in the germline V gene (reference sequence). The full variable domain, with the rest looked up from reference TRBV5-4 and TRBJ1-1, is ETGVTQSPTHLIKTRGQQVTLRCSSQSGHNTVSWYQQALGQGPQFIFQYYREEENGRGNFPPRFSGLQFPNYSSELNVNALELDDSALYLCASSSRPNPGFEAFFGQGTRLTVV.

The gene calls are TRBV2 and TRBJ2-5, with D perhaps matching TRBD2 (6 bases). The germline V and J ends were trimmed by 6 bases and 5 bases, with 19 bases remaining between them. The CDR3 is 15 amino acids. Germline loops: CDR1 SNHLY, CDR2 FYNNEI. The CDR3 loop is CASRTAGWRGETQYF. The CDR3 DNA sequence: TGTGCCAGCAGGACCGCGGGGTGGCGGGGTGAGACCCAGTACTTC.

The chain is built from TRBV11-1 and TRBJ1-2, with D perhaps matching TRBD1 (6 bases). V lost 5 bases, J lost 4 bases, and 17 bases lay in between. There are 15 residues in the CDR3. The germline V gene has CDR1 SGHAT and CDR2 FQDESV (reference sequence). The CDR3 DNA reads TGTGCCAGCAGCCCTCGAGGGGGAACCCTCTATGGCTACACCTTC. Its translation is CASSPRGGTLYGYTF.

This clone was recorded once. The chain carries TRBV27 and TRBJ2-7; 8 bases are shared with TRBD2. The CDR3 consists of 14 residues. The junction had 11 bases not matched to a gene; V was cut back by 7 bases and J by 6 bases. Germline assignment: CDR1 MNHEY and CDR2 SMNVEV (reference sequence). The CDR3 region has the DNA TGTGCCAGCAAAGCGGGAGACGTCGCTTCCGAGCAGTACTTC. It codes for CASKAGDVASEQYF.

The chain combines TRBV19 with TRBJ1-5; possible D gene TRBD1, 6 bases. Trimming removed 6 bases from V and 0 bases from J, with 9 bases in between. CDR3 length equals 14 residues. Germline V gives CDR1 LNHDA, CDR2 SQIVND (reference sequence). The CDR3 protein is CASRDRYSNQPQHF. The CDR3 region has the DNA TGTGCCAGTAGGGACAGATATAGCAATCAGCCCCAGCATTTT. Using reference TRBV19 and TRBJ1-5 for the parts outside the CDR3, the full variable domain is DGGITQSPKYLFRKEGQNVTLSCEQNLNHDAMYWYRQDPGQGLRLIYYSQIVNDFQKGDIAEGYSVSREKKESFPLTVTSAQKNPTAFYLCASRDRYSNQPQHFGDGTRLSIL.

This clone occurred once. The chain uses TRBV5-1 and TRBJ1-5, with D perhaps TRBD1 (5 bases). This CDR3 is 14 amino acids long. With 0 bases removed from V and 7 bases from J, the gap between germline ends came to 11 bases. CDR1 is SGHRS, CDR2 YFSETQ, per germline. This CDR3 is CASSLGQEGQPQHF. As DNA, the CDR3 is TGCGCCAGCAGCTTGGGGCAGGAGGGGCAGCCCCAGCATTTT. Combining the CDR3 with reference TRBV5-1 and TRBJ1-5 gives the whole variable domain KAGVTQTPRYLIKTRGQQVTLSCSPISGHRSVSWYQQTPGQGLQFLFEYFSETQRNKGNFPGRFSGRQFSNSRSEMNVSTLELGDSALYLCASSLGQEGQPQHFGDGTRLSIL.

This sequence joins TRBV7-3 and TRBJ2-1, with D possibly matching TRBD2 (5 bases). Germline assignment: CDR1 SGHTA and CDR2 FQGTGA. This CDR3 has 15 residues. V shed 5 bases and J shed 10 bases, with 21 bases lying between them. This CDR3 is CASSQGWLAFSEQFF. The CDR3 DNA reads TGTGCCAGCAGCCAAGGGTGGCTAGCCTTCTCCGAGCAGTTCTTC. The whole variable domain, remainder taken from reference TRBV7-3 and TRBJ2-1, is GAGVSQTPSNKVTEKGKYVELRCDPISGHTALYWYRQSLGQGPEFLIYFQGTGAADDSGLPNDRFFAVRPEGSVSTLKIQRTERGDSAVYLCASSQGWLAFSEQFFGPGTRLTVL.

The J gene is TRBJ2-7, the V gene TRBV15; 11 positions agree with TRBD2. V shed 1 base and J 4 bases; nucleotides not matched to a gene: 3. This CDR3 is built from 15 residues. Germline V lookup: CDR1 LNHNV, CDR2 YYDKDF (reference sequence). CDR3 amino acids: CATSRVGLAVYEQYF. CDR3 nucleotide sequence: TGTGCCACCAGCAGAGTGGGACTAGCGGTATACGAGCAGTACTTC. The full variable domain, its missing parts supplied by reference TRBV15 and TRBJ2-7, is DAMVIQNPRYQVTQFGKPVTLSCSQTLNHNVMYWYQQKSSQAPKLLFHYYDKDFNNEADTPDNFQSRRPNTSFCFLDIRSPGLGDTAMYLCATSRVGLAVYEQYFGPGTRLTVT.

The rearrangement uses TRBV5-8 and TRBJ1-1, with D possibly TRBD1 on 5 matching bases. V lost 0 bases, J lost 0 bases, and 9 bases lay in between. The CDR3 is made up of 15 amino acids. The germline CDR1 and CDR2 sequences are SGHTS and YDEGEE. The CDR3 sequence is CASSLEAGMNTEAFF. The CDR3 DNA sequence: TGTGCCAGCAGCTTGGAGGCAGGGATGAACACTGAAGCTTTCTTT.

The V gene is TRBV7-2, the J gene TRBJ2-1; 11 positions agree with TRBD2. The V gene end was trimmed by 5 bases and the J gene end by 0 bases; junction bases not matched to a gene: 6. Germline assignment: CDR1 SGHTA and CDR2 FQGNSA. The CDR3 has 17 amino acids. DNA for the CDR3: TGTGCCAGCAGCCCCAGACTAGCGGGGTTCTCCTACAATGAGCAGTTCTTC. Its protein product is CASSPRLAGFSYNEQFF. Full variable domain (missing parts from reference TRBV7-2 and TRBJ2-1): GAGVSQSPSNKVTEKGKDVELRCDPISGHTALYWYRQSLGQGLEFLIYFQGNSAPDKSGLPSDRFSAERTGGSVSTLTIQRTQQEDSAVYLCASSPRLAGFSYNEQFFGPGTRLTVL.

The chain joins TRBV11-2 to TRBJ2-3, with 9 nucleotides matching TRBD2. The CDR3 runs to 16 residues. Germline CDR1 and CDR2: SGHAT and FQNNGV. Trimming removed 5 bases from V and 2 bases from J; junction bases left unmatched: 8. CDR3 DNA: TGTGCCAGCAGCCCTGTAGCGGGGGTTCACACAGATACGCAGTATTTT. This encodes CASSPVAGVHTDTQYF.

The V gene is TRBV6-5, the J gene TRBJ2-3; 8 bases fit TRBD1. The J segment lost 1 base and the V segment lost 2 bases, leaving 2 bases of the junction unmatched. The length of the CDR3 is 15 residues. Germline CDR1 and CDR2: MNHEY and SVGAGI. The chain's CDR3 is CASSYPGGGTDTQYF. CDR3 in DNA: TGTGCCAGCAGTTACCCAGGGGGCGGCACAGATACGCAGTATTTT.

J is TRBJ1-2 and V is TRBV27; TRBD1 matches at 7 bases. From germline, CDR1 is MNHEY and CDR2 SMNVEV (reference sequence). The CDR3 length is 14 residues. Trimming removed 5 bases from V and 3 bases from J; junction bases left unmatched: 6. CDR3 sequence (DNA): TGTGCCAGCAGTCCACAGGGGCGGCACTATGGCTACACCTTC. This encodes CASSPQGRHYGYTF.

This clone showed up just once. The chain uses TRBV6-4 and TRBJ2-2, with 8 bases lining up with TRBD2. Trimming took 5 bases from V and 5 from J; bases not matched to a gene: 4. Per germline, CDR1 MRHNA and CDR2 SNTAGT. This CDR3 contains 14 residues. In nucleotides, the CDR3 is TGTGCCAGCAGTCCGGGACTAGAGACCGGGGAGCTGTTTTTT. It specifies CASSPGLETGELFF.

The genes are TRBV5-4 and TRBJ2-1; D remains unclear. The V end was cut by 4 bases, the J end by 7 bases, with 12 bases between. This CDR3 comprises 13 residues. The germline V gene encodes CDR1 SGHNT and CDR2 YYREEE (reference sequence). The CDR3 sequence is CASSGGAKNEQFF. CDR3 sequence (DNA): TGTGCCAGCAGCGGCGGAGCCAAGAATGAGCAGTTCTTC.

The V and J genes are TRBV19 and TRBJ1-5; TRBD1 might be the D (5 bases). Trimming stripped 6 bases from V and 3 bases from J, with 12 bases between. Looked up from germline, CDR1 is LNHDA and CDR2 is SQIVND (reference sequence). The CDR3 totals 14 residues. CDR3 in amino acids: CASRSRANNQPQHF. The CDR3 DNA is TGTGCCAGTAGGAGCAGGGCCAACAATCAGCCCCAGCATTTT.

The sample holds one count of this clone. The genes are TRBV11-3 and TRBJ1-1; D remains ambiguous. Germline V lookup: CDR1 SGHNT, CDR2 YENEEA. V was shortened by 3 bases and J by 1 base, with 6 bases between the two germline ends. The length of the CDR3 is 13 residues. This CDR3 is CASSFRRNTEAFF. As DNA, the CDR3 is TGTGCCAGCAGCTTTAGGAGGAACACTGAAGCTTTCTTT.

The J gene is TRBJ2-3, the V gene TRBV5-1, with 14 bases aligning to TRBD2. The CDR3 has 16 residues. Germline trimming cut 4 bases from V and 4 bases from J; bases unmatched to any gene: 5. Germline V CDR1 and CDR2: SGHRS, YFSETQ. The CDR3 DNA sequence: TGCGCCAGCAGCGGGACTAGCGGGAGAACCTCAGATACGCAGTATTTT. This encodes CASSGTSGRTSDTQYF.